This T cell receptor (beta chain) was identified in a study of T cell responses to AZD1222 COVID-19 vaccine. Libraries were prepared by immunoSEQ multiplex PCR; TCRdb keeps only in-frame clonotypes and omits some of them. The sample holds 150,000 to 200,000 clones, around 90% seen once. The CDR3 totals 14 residues. The V and J ends lost 6 bases and 6 bases, in that order; junction bases with no gene match: 5. Germline-derived CDR1 and CDR2 are MNHEY and SVGAGI. V gene TRBV6-5 combines with J gene TRBJ1-6; 7 nucleotides match TRBD1. This sequence originates from an adult who received the AZD1222 COVID-19 vaccine. Sequencing was performed on peripheral blood, taken 28 days after the second AZD1222 dose. CDR3 protein: CASRIRDSNSPLHF. The CDR3 nucleotides are TGTGCCAGCAGGATCCGGGACAGTAATTCACCCCTCCACTTT.